This T cell receptor beta chain was captured by sequencing in a study of sequential checkpoint blockade in melanoma. Study context: Both treatment sequences were followed by maintenance nivolumab. 91 pretreatment tumor DNA samples were TCRβ immunosequenced.

The V segment lost 4 bases and the J segment 4 bases; nucleotides outside the gene matches: 12. The germline gives CDR1 SGHRS, CDR2 YFSETQ. This CDR3 region has 16 residues. With respect to this clone: Its specificity is not known.

Treatment here: randomized to nivolumab then ipilimumab (arm A) or the reverse (arm B). Only in-frame clones appear in the TCRdb table, and some are missing; sequencing was by immunoSEQ multiplex PCR. The repertoire holds 4,500 to 6,000 clones, with roughly two fifths as singletons. Study outcomes and limitations: PD-L1 staining and CD8+ counts, not mutational load, tracked tumor T-cell clonality. Clinical benefit was about 30 times likelier when tumor T-cell fraction and clonality increased.

The specimen comprised tumor tissue (inferred from file names), sampled from a patient given nivolumab and ipilimumab in sequence. V usage is TRBV5-1 and J usage is TRBJ1-1; 8 positions agree with TRBD1. The clonotype was recovered from a human donor with melanoma. DNA of the CDR3: TGCGCCAGCAGCCCAATCCTCAGGGGGCGCGGCACTGAAGCTTTCTTT. Protein: CASSPILRGRGTEAFF.